The rows below give T cell receptor beta chains drawn from one sample of a study of cytomegalovirus exposure and HLA in healthy donors. Using immunoSEQ multiplex PCR, the repertoire was profiled, and TCRdb retains in-frame clones only, with some absent. The sample records 150,000 to 160,000 clones, about 80% being singletons. The specimen was PBMCs. These receptors came from a young man in good health and CMV-seropositive. Both conserved end residues are part of each CDR3. Each record gives: V gene, clone size, J gene, D gene, CDR3 DNA, CDR3 protein. The D gene is left open where the match is weak. A clone size is listed for some rows: how often the clone was seen (once, few, many), or a class if it is expanded.

>TRBV5-4|.|TRBJ2-3|TRBD2
TGTGCCAGCAGCAGGGGGACTAGCGGGAGGACTAGCACAGATACGCAGTATTTT
CASSRGTSGRTSTDTQYF
>TRBV9|.|TRBJ1-5|.
TGTGCCAGCAGCGTAGACCCGGGAAGGGATCAGCCCCAGCATTTT
CASSVDPGRDQPQHF
>TRBV14|.|TRBJ2-7|TRBD2
TGTGCCAGCAGCCAAGCAGGGACTATCTACGAGCAGTACTTC
CASSQAGTIYEQYF
>TRBV19|few|TRBJ1-2|TRBD1
TGTGCCAGTAGTATCGGGACAGGATATTATGGCTACACCTTC
CASSIGTGYYGYTF
>TRBV19|.|TRBJ2-7|TRBD2
TGTGCCAGTGCCAGGGGCGTAGCGGGGTCCTACGAGCAGTACTTC
CASARGVAGSYEQYF
>TRBV7-2|.|TRBJ1-2|.
TGTGCCAGCAGCGCAAGGTCGGGGGGCGAAGCCTATGGCTACACCTTC
CASSARSGGEAYGYTF
>TRBV5-6|.|TRBJ2-3|.
TGTGCCAGCAGCTTGGGGGCGACCAAGACAGATACGCAGTATTTT
CASSLGATKTDTQYF
>TRBV19|.|TRBJ1-1|TRBD1
TGTGCCAGTAGTAGGAACCGACAGGGCCGCACTGAAGCTTTCTTT
CASSRNRQGRTEAFF
>TRBV6-5|.|TRBJ1-1|TRBD1
TGTGCCAGCAGCCTCCGGGACAGGGAGAACACTGAAGCTTTCTTT
CASSLRDRENTEAFF
>TRBV19|.|TRBJ1-4|.
TGTGCCAGTAGTACGGGAGACCGCGCTAATGAAAAACTGTTTTTT
CASSTGDRANEKLFF
>TRBV7-9|.|TRBJ1-1|TRBD1
TGTTCCAGCAGCTCGGGGACAGGGGTGGGGAACACTGAAGCTTTCTTT
CSSSSGTGVGNTEAFF
>TRBV2|.|TRBJ2-1|.
TGTGCCAGCAGTGAATTTCAGGGGTCATCTTATCCTGAGCAGTTCTTC
CASSEFQGSSYPEQFF
>TRBV28|.|TRBJ1-2|.
TGTGCCAGCAGTTTATCCCCGGGAACCTTCTATGGCTACACCTTC
CASSLSPGTFYGYTF
>TRBV5-4|.|TRBJ1-4|TRBD1
TGTGCCAGCAGCGCGGGACAGGACATGGAAAAACTGTTTTTT
CASSAGQDMEKLFF